The present TCR beta chain was sequenced within a study of memory CD4+ T cells and cytomegalovirus serostatus. Broader study findings: The CMV-associated TCR signature appears largely within the CD4+ memory repertoire.

As to this clone: Antigen specificity is unknown.

Profiling relied on immunoSEQ multiplex PCR, and the TCRdb table lists in-frame clones only, not all of them. The table includes more than 45,000 clones, roughly 80% detected once. The sort gate was single viable CD3+CD4+CD8-CD45RO+ cells for memory CD4+ T cells. Sequencing was carried out using memory CD4+ T cells from blood. The sequence was collected from an adult in good health and CMV-seropositive.

CDR3 in amino acids: CSAERGDEQFF. CDR3 sequence (DNA): TGCAGTGCTGAGCGGGGTGATGAGCAGTTCTTC. The rearrangement joins TRBV20-1 to TRBJ2-1, with 7 bases lining up with TRBD2. V lost 5 bases, J lost 8 bases, and 3 bases stayed unmatched. The CDR3 is made up of 11 amino acids. Germline V gives CDR1 DFQATT, CDR2 SNEGSKA (reference sequence).